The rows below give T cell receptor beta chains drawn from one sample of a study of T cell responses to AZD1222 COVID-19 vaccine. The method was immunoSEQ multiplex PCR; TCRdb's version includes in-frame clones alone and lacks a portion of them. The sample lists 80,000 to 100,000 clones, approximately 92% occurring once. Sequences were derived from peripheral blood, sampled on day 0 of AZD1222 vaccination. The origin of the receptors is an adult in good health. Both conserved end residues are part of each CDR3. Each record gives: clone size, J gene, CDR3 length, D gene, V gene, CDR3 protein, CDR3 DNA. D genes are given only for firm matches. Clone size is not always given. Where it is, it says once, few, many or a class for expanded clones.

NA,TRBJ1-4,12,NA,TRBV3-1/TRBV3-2,CASSQGNEKLFF,TGTGCCAGCAGCCAGGGGAATGAAAAACTGTTTTTT
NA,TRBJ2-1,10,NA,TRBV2,CASRLSEQFF,TGTGCCAGCAGGCTGAGTGAGCAGTTCTTC
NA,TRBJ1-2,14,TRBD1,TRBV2,CASRGDRSNYGYTF,TGTGCCAGCAGGGGGGACAGGAGCAACTATGGCTACACCTTC
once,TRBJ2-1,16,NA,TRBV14,CASSQVSPGSGGEQFF,TGTGCCAGCAGCCAAGTATCCCCGGGATCAGGTGGTGAGCAGTTCTTC
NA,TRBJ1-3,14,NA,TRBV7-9,CASSLFQSGNTIYF,TGTGCCAGCAGCTTATTTCAGTCTGGAAACACCATATATTTT
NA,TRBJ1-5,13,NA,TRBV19,CASSLSSNQPQHF,TGTGCCAGTAGTCTTAGTAGCAATCAGCCCCAGCATTTT
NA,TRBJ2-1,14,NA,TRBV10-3,CASSRDFNYNEQFF,TGTGCCAGTTCCCGGGACTTTAACTACAATGAGCAGTTCTTC
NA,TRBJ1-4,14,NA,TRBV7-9,CASTPRGFNEKLFF,TGTGCCAGCACCCCCAGGGGATTCAATGAAAAACTGTTTTTT
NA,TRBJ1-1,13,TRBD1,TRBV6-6,CASRTGGPSRAFF,TGTGCCAGCCGAACAGGGGGGCCATCCCGGGCTTTCTTT
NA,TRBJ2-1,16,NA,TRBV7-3,CASSLKSTGTYNEQFF,TGTGCCAGCAGCTTAAAGAGCACCGGTACCTACAATGAGCAGTTCTTC
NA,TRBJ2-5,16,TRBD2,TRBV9,CASSPGAGGTQETQYF,TGTGCCAGCAGTCCGGGGGCGGGAGGGACCCAAGAGACCCAGTACTTC
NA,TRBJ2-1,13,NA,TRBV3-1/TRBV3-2,CASSQAGGNEQFF,TGTGCCAGCAGCCAAGCCGGGGGCAATGAGCAGTTCTTC
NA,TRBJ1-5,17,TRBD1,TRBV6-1,CASSEWGQGALGQPQHF,TGTGCCAGCAGTGAATGGGGACAGGGGGCGCTTGGTCAGCCCCAGCATTTT
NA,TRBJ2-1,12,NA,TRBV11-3,CASSFPGGEQFF,TGTGCCAGCAGCTTTCCAGGAGGGGAGCAGTTCTTC
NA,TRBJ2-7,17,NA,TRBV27,CASGRSLTSSTSYEQYF,NA
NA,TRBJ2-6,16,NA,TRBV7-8,CASSATPLSGANVLTF,TGTGCCAGCAGCGCTACCCCGCTCTCTGGGGCCAACGTCCTGACTTTC
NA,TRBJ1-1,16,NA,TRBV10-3,CAISESLGGFQVEAFF,TGTGCCATCAGTGAGTCTTTGGGGGGCTTTCAGGTTGAAGCTTTCTTT
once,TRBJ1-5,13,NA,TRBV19,CASSLLGNQPQHF,TGTGCCAGTAGCCTCCTGGGAAATCAGCCCCAGCATTTT
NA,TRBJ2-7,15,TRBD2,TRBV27,CASSSLAGSSYEQYF,TGTGCCAGCAGTTCACTAGCGGGAAGCTCCTACGAGCAGTACTTC
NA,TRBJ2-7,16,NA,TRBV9,CASSVDVGGRAYEQYF,TGTGCCAGCAGCGTAGACGTCGGGGGGCGCGCCTACGAGCAGTACTTC
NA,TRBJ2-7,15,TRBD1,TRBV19,CASSRSRTGFDEQYF,TGTGCCAGTAGTAGATCGAGGACAGGGTTCGACGAGCAGTACTTC
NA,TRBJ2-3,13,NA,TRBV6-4,CASSEDTTDTQYF,TGTGCCAGCAGTGAGGACACCACAGATACGCAGTATTTT
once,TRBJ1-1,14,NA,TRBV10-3,CAISPGQMNTEAFF,TGTGCCATCAGTCCGGGACAAATGAACACTGAAGCTTTCTTT
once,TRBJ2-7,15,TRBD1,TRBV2,CASTTPTGPALEQYF,TGTGCCAGCACCACGCCGACAGGGCCGGCGCTCGAGCAGTACTTC
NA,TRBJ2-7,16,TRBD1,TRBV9,CASSPLSGQENYEQYF,TGTGCCAGCAGTCCACTATCGGGACAGGAAAACTACGAGCAGTACTTC
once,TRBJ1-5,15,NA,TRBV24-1,CATSGGKSGNQPQHF,TGTGCCACCAGTGGGGGGAAGTCTGGCAATCAGCCCCAGCATTTT
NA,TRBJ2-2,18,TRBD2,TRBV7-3,CASSKTQLAGGHTGELFF,TGTGCCAGCAGCAAAACCCAACTAGCGGGGGGCCACACCGGGGAGCTGTTTTTT
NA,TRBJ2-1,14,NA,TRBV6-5,CATAITGIMDEQFF,TGTGCCACGGCTATCACAGGGATCATGGATGAGCAGTTCTTC
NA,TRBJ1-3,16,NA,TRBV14,CASSQVDRFSGNTIYF,TGTGCCAGCAGCCAAGTGGACAGATTCTCTGGAAACACCATATATTTT
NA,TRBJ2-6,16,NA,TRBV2,CASSVNLGSGANVLTF,TGTGCCAGCAGTGTTAATCTTGGTAGTGGGGCCAACGTCCTGACTTTC
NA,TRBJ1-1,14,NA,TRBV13,CASSLTETRTEAFF,TGTGCCAGCAGCCTGACCGAAACGCGCACTGAAGCTTTCTTT
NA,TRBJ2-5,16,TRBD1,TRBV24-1,CATSPGGTGSQETQYF,TGTGCCACCAGCCCTGGGGGGACAGGGAGCCAAGAGACCCAGTACTTC
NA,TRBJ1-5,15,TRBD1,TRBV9,CASSPGTGEGQPQHF,TGTGCCAGCAGCCCAGGGACAGGGGAAGGTCAGCCCCAGCATTTT
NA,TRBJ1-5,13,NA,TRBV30,CAWSLGSNQPQHF,TGTGCCTGGAGTTTGGGGTCCAATCAGCCCCAGCATTTT
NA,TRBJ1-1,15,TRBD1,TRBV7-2,CASSPGTGVMTEAFF,TGTGCCAGCAGCCCTGGGACAGGGGTTATGACTGAAGCTTTCTTT
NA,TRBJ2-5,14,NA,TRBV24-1,CATSDLGLQETQYF,TGTGCCACCAGTGATTTGGGGTTACAAGAGACCCAGTACTTC
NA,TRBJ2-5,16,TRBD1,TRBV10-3,CAIREKTGTGQETQYF,TGTGCCATCAGGGAGAAAACCGGGACAGGACAAGAGACCCAGTACTTC
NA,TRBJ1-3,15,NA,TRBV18,CASSPEGIGGNTIYF,TGTGCCAGCTCACCAGAGGGAATAGGTGGAAACACCATATATTTT
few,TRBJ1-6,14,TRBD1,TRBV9,CASSRTGGNSPLHF,TGTGCCAGCAGCCGTACAGGGGGTAATTCACCCCTCCACTTT
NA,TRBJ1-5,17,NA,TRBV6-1,CASSEPEQGSGRQPQHF,TGTGCCAGCAGTGAACCCGAGCAGGGGTCGGGGCGGCAGCCCCAGCATTTT
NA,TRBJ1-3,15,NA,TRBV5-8,CASSLPPGHGNTIYF,TGTGCCAGCAGCCTCCCACCAGGGCACGGAAACACCATATATTTT
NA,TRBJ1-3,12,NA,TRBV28,CASQATGNTIYF,TGTGCCAGCCAGGCCACTGGAAACACCATATATTTT
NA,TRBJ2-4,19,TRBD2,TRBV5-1,CASSLGASGTATAKNIQYF,TGCGCCAGCAGCTTGGGCGCTAGCGGGACCGCTACAGCCAAAAACATTCAGTACTTC
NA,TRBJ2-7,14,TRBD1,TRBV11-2,CASSLNRGDRKQYF,TGTGCCAGCAGTCTAAACAGGGGGGATAGAAAGCAGTACTTC
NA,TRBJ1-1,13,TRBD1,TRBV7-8,CASSFEGANEAFF,TGTGCCAGCAGCTTCGAGGGGGCGAATGAAGCTTTCTTT
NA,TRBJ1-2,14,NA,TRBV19,CASSIDGPAWRYTF,TGTGCCAGTAGTATAGATGGACCGGCGTGGCGCTACACCTTC
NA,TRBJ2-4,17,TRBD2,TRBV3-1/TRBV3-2,CASSRPDGGEAKNIQYF,TGTGCCAGCAGCCGCCCGGACGGGGGGGAAGCCAAAAACATTCAGTACTTC
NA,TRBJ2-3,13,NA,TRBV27,CALRVGVTDTQYF,TGTGCCCTTAGGGTGGGGGTTACAGATACGCAGTATTTT
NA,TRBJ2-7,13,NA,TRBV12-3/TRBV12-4,CASSVRTVGEQYF,TGTGCCAGCAGTGTCAGGACAGTCGGCGAGCAGTACTTC